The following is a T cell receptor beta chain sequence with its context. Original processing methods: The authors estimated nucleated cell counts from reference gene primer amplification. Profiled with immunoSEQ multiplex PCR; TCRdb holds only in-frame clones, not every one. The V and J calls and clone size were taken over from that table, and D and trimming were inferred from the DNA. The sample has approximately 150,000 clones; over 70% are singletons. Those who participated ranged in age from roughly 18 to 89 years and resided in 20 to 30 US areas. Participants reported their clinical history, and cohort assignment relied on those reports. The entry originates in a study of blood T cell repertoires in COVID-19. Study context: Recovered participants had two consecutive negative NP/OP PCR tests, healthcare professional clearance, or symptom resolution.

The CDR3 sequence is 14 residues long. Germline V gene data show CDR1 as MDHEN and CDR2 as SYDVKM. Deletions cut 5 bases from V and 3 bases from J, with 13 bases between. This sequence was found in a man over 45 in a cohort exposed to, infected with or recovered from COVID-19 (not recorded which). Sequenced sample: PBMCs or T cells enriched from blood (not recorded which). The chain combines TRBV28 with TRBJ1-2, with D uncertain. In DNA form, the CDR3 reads TGTGCCAGCAGTACCACACAGCCCCACTATGGCTACACCTTC. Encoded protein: CASSTTQPHYGYTF.